These 31 T cell receptor beta chains were all obtained from the same sample, sequenced in a study of cytomegalovirus exposure and HLA in healthy donors. The PCR employed 60 Vbeta primers together with 13 Jbeta primers. Clones were read by immunoSEQ multiplex PCR, and TCRdb kept only the in-frame ones, dropping some. The sample has 60,000 to 80,000 clones, around 80% seen once. The sequenced sample consisted of PBMCs. The receptors originated from a girl between 5 and 17 years old in good health and CMV-seropositive.

The genes are TRBV19 and TRBJ1-5, with TRBD1 matching 7 bases. This CDR3 is 12 amino acids long. The V gene end was trimmed by 6 bases and the J gene end by 5 bases; junction bases not matched to a gene: 1. Germline V CDR1 and CDR2: LNHDA, SQIVND (reference sequence). The CDR3 protein is CASRQGDQPQHF. The CDR3 DNA sequence: TGTGCCAGTAGGCAGGGGGATCAGCCCCAGCATTTT.

The chain has TRBV6-1 and TRBJ2-5, with a tentative D call TRBD1 (7 bases). Germline V gene lookup returns CDR1 MNHNS and CDR2 SASEGT. CDR3 size: 15 residues. V shed 0 bases and J shed 5 bases, with 13 bases lying between them. DNA of the CDR3: TGTGCCAGCAGTGAAGCCAGGGGGGCTGGGGAGACCCAGTACTTC. As protein: CASSEARGAGETQYF.

V usage is TRBV9 and J usage is TRBJ2-7; D gene ambiguous. The V end was cut by 0 bases, the J end by 0 bases, with 10 bases between. This CDR3 has 15 residues. Germline V lookup: CDR1 SGDLS, CDR2 YYNGEE. The CDR3 here is CASSVAETTSYEQYF. The CDR3 DNA reads as TGTGCCAGCAGCGTAGCCGAGACAACCTCCTACGAGCAGTACTTC.

The chain is built from TRBV30 and TRBJ1-5; D is perhaps TRBD1 (6 bases). CDR3 length: 13 residues. Trimming stripped 2 bases from V and 5 bases from J, with 10 bases between. Germline CDR1 GTSNPN, CDR2 SVGIG (reference sequence). CDR3 DNA: TGTGCCTGGAGTCCAGGGGTCGATCAGCCCCAGCATTTT. It specifies CAWSPGVDQPQHF. The full variable domain, in which reference TRBV30 and TRBJ1-5 provide the parts outside the CDR3, is SQTIHQWPATLVQPVGSPLSLECTVEGTSNPNLYWYRQAAGRGLQLLFYSVGIGQISSEVPQNLSASRPQDRQFILSSKKLLLSDSGFYLCAWSPGVDQPQHFGDGTRLSIL.

The CDR3 DNA reads TGTGCCTGGTCAACCGGGAACAATCAGCCCCAGCATTTT. This codes for CAWSTGNNQPQHF. The chain carries TRBV30 and TRBJ1-5; no definite D call. Germline V lookup: CDR1 GTSNPN, CDR2 SVGIG (reference sequence). Trimming took off 5 bases at V and 3 bases at J, with 11 bases between the two ends. This CDR3 is built from 13 residues.

This CDR3 reads CARELAGEGQTQYF. The CDR3 DNA reads as TGTGCCAGGGAACTAGCGGGAGAAGGACAGACCCAGTACTTC. The rearrangement links TRBV2 to TRBJ2-5; TRBD2 matches at 11 bases. With 9 bases clipped from V and 6 bases from J, the junction kept 9 bases outside the gene matches. In germline, CDR1 is SNHLY, CDR2 FYNNEI. The CDR3 totals 14 residues.

This chain links TRBV4-2 with TRBJ2-3, with D possibly TRBD1 on 5 matching bases. With 0 bases removed from V and 5 bases from J, the gap between germline ends came to 12 bases. The length of the CDR3 is 15 residues. The germline V gene encodes CDR1 LGHNA and CDR2 YNFKEQ. In DNA, the CDR3 is TGTGCCAGCAGCCAAGAGGTAGGGGTTAGAGATACGCAGTATTTT. Amino acid sequence: CASSQEVGVRDTQYF.

The rearrangement joins TRBV11-2 to TRBJ1-2; D is unclear. From germline, CDR1 is SGHAT and CDR2 FQNNGV. V was trimmed by 5 bases and J by 6 bases, leaving 16 bases between them. This CDR3 contains 14 residues. The CDR3 nucleotides read TGTGCCAGCAGCATAAGACTTGGCCCCCATGGCTACACCTTC. The encoded protein is CASSIRLGPHGYTF.

This sequence joins TRBV28 and TRBJ2-5, with D perhaps matching TRBD2 (6 bases). Trimming left V 5 bases short and J 1 base short, with 11 bases between. The germline CDR1 and CDR2 sequences are MDHEN and SYDVKM. This CDR3 is 14 amino acids long. CDR3: CASSSRGFQETQYF. As DNA, the CDR3 is TGTGCCAGCAGTAGTCGGGGGTTCCAAGAGACCCAGTACTTC.

This clone was seen just once. The V call is TRBV4-2, the J call TRBJ2-7, with D possibly TRBD1 on 6 matching bases. This CDR3 contains 14 residues. CDR1 is LGHNA and CDR2 is YNFKEQ in the germline V gene. Deletions cut 4 bases from V and 4 bases from J, with 14 bases between. The CDR3 loop is CASSPRQAGYEQYF. CDR3 sequence (DNA): TGTGCCAGCAGCCCCCGACAGGCAGGATACGAGCAGTACTTC.

The chain's CDR3 is CASSRNRKDNRVVLTF. The CDR3 coding sequence is TGTGCCAGCAGCCGGAATCGGAAGGACAATAGGGTCGTCCTGACTTTC. The rearrangement links TRBV4-2 to TRBJ2-6; a possible D gene is TRBD1 (5 bases). The V end was cut by 4 bases, the J end by 12 bases, with 22 bases between. The CDR3 loop spans 16 amino acids. The germline V gene encodes CDR1 LGHNA and CDR2 YNFKEQ.

The chain has TRBV7-9 and TRBJ1-5; tentatively, D is TRBD1 (5 bases). Germline V gives CDR1 SEHNR, CDR2 FQNEAQ (reference sequence). The CDR3 has 12 residues. V lost 5 bases and J 16 bases, leaving 18 bases between the germline ends. CDR3 sequence (DNA): TGTGCCAGCAGCGTAGAACCGGGACTGTTCCATTTT. Translated, it gives CASSVEPGLFHF.

This clone was counted only a few times. V gene TRBV4-3 combines with J gene TRBJ2-3; D is perhaps TRBD2 (5 bases). This CDR3 comprises 15 residues. Germline CDR1 LGHNA, CDR2 YSLEER. V was cut by 1 base and J by 1 base, with 9 bases left in between. The CDR3 DNA follows: TGCGCCAGCAGCCAAGTAGCGCGGGGCACAGATACGCAGTATTTT. Translated: CASSQVARGTDTQYF.

This chain links TRBV5-1 with TRBJ2-5; tentative D call: TRBD1 (6 bases). The CDR3 contains 14 residues. Trimming removed 3 bases at V and 4 bases at J, with 13 bases between. From germline, CDR1 is SGHRS and CDR2 YFSETQ. CDR3 nucleotides: TGCGCCAGCAGCTCAGCACAGGGAGTAGAGACCCAGTACTTC. Its translation: CASSSAQGVETQYF.

This chain uses TRBV4-2 with TRBJ2-1; 8 bases are a match to TRBD2. The CDR3 runs 15 residues. In germline, CDR1 is LGHNA, CDR2 YNFKEQ. Trimming cost V 4 bases and J 3 bases; bases outside gene matches: 5. Written as DNA, the CDR3 is TGTGCCAGCAGCCCCCGGGAGGGGGACTACAATGAGCAGTTCTTC. Translation gives CASSPREGDYNEQFF.

In its sample, this clone was seen once. The chain links TRBV6-5 to TRBJ1-6, with 9 positions matching TRBD1. Germline V lookup: CDR1 MNHEY, CDR2 SVGAGI. CDR3 length: 15 residues. V dropped 5 bases and J dropped 6; count of bases not matched to a gene: 5. This chain's CDR3 is CASSRDRAPNSPLHF. The CDR3 region has the DNA TGTGCCAGCAGTAGGGACAGGGCTCCTAATTCACCCCTCCACTTT.

This chain connects TRBV7-8 to TRBJ2-1; 9 nucleotides agree with TRBD2. Germline CDR1 SGHVS, CDR2 FQNEAQ. Trimming removed 1 base from V and 10 bases from J; junction bases left unmatched: 11. CDR3 size: 16 residues. For the CDR3, the DNA is TGTGCCAGCAGCTTAGACATGGCGGGAGGGATTTTAGAGCAGTTCTTC. This sequence encodes CASSLDMAGGILEQFF.

The chain has TRBV29-1 and TRBJ2-1; D is perhaps TRBD2 (6 bases). This CDR3 has 17 residues. Germline V CDR1 and CDR2: SQVTM, ANQGSEA. The V end was cut by 0 bases, the J end by 0 bases, with 15 bases between. CDR3 sequence reads: CSVEDAGIPSSYNEQFF. CDR3 bases: TGCAGCGTTGAAGATGCGGGGATCCCGAGCTCCTACAATGAGCAGTTCTTC.

The table lists this clone with a count of one. The chain joins TRBV19 to TRBJ2-7, with a tentative D call TRBD1 (5 bases). The CDR3 covers 14 residues. The V gene lost 5 bases and the J gene lost 3 bases, with 14 bases spanning the gap. CDR1 LNHDA and CDR2 SQIVND come from the germline V gene (reference sequence). CDR3 region: CASSFRQLLYEQYF. The CDR3 nucleotides read TGTGCCAGTAGTTTCCGACAGCTCCTCTACGAGCAGTACTTC.

The chain has TRBV11-3 and TRBJ2-2, with D possibly being TRBD2 (5 bases). This CDR3 has 11 residues. Germline-derived CDR1 and CDR2 are SGHNT and YENEEA. Trimming took 8 bases from V and 7 from J, leaving 8 bases between them. The CDR3 reads CASRGLGELFF. DNA of the CDR3: TGTGCCAGCCGAGGGCTCGGGGAGCTGTTTTTT. The complete variable domain, with remaining parts taken from reference TRBV11-3 and TRBJ2-2, reads EAGVVQSPRYKIIEKKQPVAFWCNPISGHNTLYWYLQNLGQGPELLIRYENEEAVDDSQLPKDRFSAERLKGVDSTLKIQPAELGDSAVYLCASRGLGELFFGEGSRLTVL.

This chain connects TRBV14 to TRBJ2-7; a possible D gene is TRBD2 (6 bases). Per germline, CDR1 SGHDN and CDR2 FVKESK. The V gene lost 1 base and the J gene lost 3 bases, with 16 bases spanning the gap. This CDR3 spans 16 amino acids. The CDR3 DNA is TGTGCCAGCAGCCAAGGGAGCGGAGGGGTTGGCTACGAGCAGTACTTC. As protein: CASSQGSGGVGYEQYF.

The V call is TRBV9, the J call TRBJ2-7, with D possibly TRBD2 on 6 matching bases. Trimming removed 1 base at V and 5 bases at J, with 10 bases between. This CDR3 region has 13 residues. Germline CDR1 SGDLS, CDR2 YYNGEE. The DNA of the CDR3 is TGTGCCAGCAGCGTACAGGGAGGCGACGAGCAGTACTTC. Translation: CASSVQGGDEQYF.

The rearrangement joins TRBV7-9 to TRBJ2-5, with D maybe TRBD1 (5 bases). CDR1 SEHNR and CDR2 FQNEAQ come from the germline V gene (reference sequence). This CDR3 region has 15 residues. V was cut by 1 base and J by 6 bases, with 15 bases left in between. CDR3 protein: CASSLDHQGPQTQYF. The CDR3 DNA is TGTGCCAGCAGCTTAGACCACCAGGGTCCCCAGACCCAGTACTTC.

The genes are TRBV6-6 and TRBJ2-7; 8 bases match TRBD2. Unmatched junction bases numbered 8, after V lost 4 bases and J lost 3 bases. The CDR3 length is 15 residues. Germline loops: CDR1 MNHNY, CDR2 SVGAGI (reference sequence). The CDR3 nucleotides are TGTGCCAGCAGTTCAAAAAGCGGGAGCCGCTACGAGCAGTACTTC. Protein sequence: CASSSKSGSRYEQYF.

J is TRBJ1-2 and V is TRBV11-3, with D perhaps matching TRBD1 (6 bases). The CDR3 has 14 amino acids. Germline-derived CDR1 and CDR2 are SGHNT and YENEEA. V shed 1 base and J shed 3 bases, with 9 bases lying between them. CDR3 residues: CASSLGPGDYGYTF. CDR3 sequence (DNA): TGTGCCAGCAGCTTAGGTCCAGGGGACTATGGCTACACCTTC.

The gene calls are TRBV7-9 and TRBJ1-2; weak D call: TRBD1 (6 bases). Trimming removed 5 bases at V and 0 bases at J, with 10 bases between. This CDR3 is 14 amino acids long. The germline gives CDR1 SEHNR, CDR2 FQNEAQ (reference sequence). The CDR3 is CASSRGGTNYGYTF. In DNA form, the CDR3 reads TGTGCCAGCAGCCGAGGGGGAACTAACTATGGCTACACCTTC.

V and J are TRBV27 and TRBJ1-5, with D uncertain. Matching the DNA end better, TRBJ2-3 makes the J call doubtful. CDR3 length: 12 residues. Germline-derived CDR1 and CDR2 are MNHEY and SMNVEV (reference sequence). CDR3 amino acids: CASSLAYDTQYF. The CDR3 nucleotides are TGTGCCAGCAGCTTAGCCTATGACACTCAGTATTTT.

The chain is built from TRBV10-1 and TRBJ2-5; TRBD2 matches 13 bases. J lost 2 bases, V lost 0 bases, and 6 bases had no gene match. Per the germline V gene, CDR1 is WNHNN and CDR2 is SYGVQD (reference sequence). The CDR3 consists of 18 residues. This CDR3 is CASSESITGLAGQETQYF. CDR3 coding DNA: TGCGCCAGCAGTGAGTCGATAACGGGACTAGCGGGACAAGAGACCCAGTACTTC.

V and J are TRBV7-2 and TRBJ1-5, with D maybe TRBD1 (6 bases). Germline loops: CDR1 SGHTA, CDR2 FQGNSA. V gave up 5 bases and J gave up 5 bases, with 19 bases separating them. This CDR3 is 16 amino acids long. The CDR3 DNA is TGTGCCAGCAGCCCCACGCGGGGGGCAAGGGATCAGCCCCAGCATTTT. This gives the protein CASSPTRGARDQPQHF.

The J gene is TRBJ2-3, the V gene TRBV10-3, with unresolved D. The germline V gene has CDR1 ENHRY and CDR2 SYGVKD. V shed 6 bases and J shed 0 bases, with 13 bases lying between them. There are 15 residues in the CDR3. For the CDR3, the DNA is TGTGCCATCAGAGGCTCTACGGAGAGCACAGATACGCAGTATTTT. This codes for CAIRGSTESTDTQYF.

A single count supports this clone. CDR3 sequence (DNA): TGCAGCGTTGAAGTAGGGAGGTCCTTATATTTT. It yields the protein CSVEVGRSLYF. The rearrangement joins TRBV29-1 to TRBJ1-3; no clear D. The CDR3 covers 11 residues. Germline V gives CDR1 SQVTM, CDR2 ANQGSEA. V lost 1 base, J lost 14 bases, and 12 bases lay in between. Full variable domain (rest looked up from reference TRBV29-1 and TRBJ1-3): SAVISQKPSRDICQRGTSLTIQCQVDSQVTMMFWYRQQPGQSLTLIATANQGSEATYESGFVIDKFPISRPNLTFSTLTVSNMSPEDSSIYLCSVEVGRSLYFGEGSWLTVV.